A selection of T cell receptor beta chains follows, all from one sample in a study of blood T cell repertoires in COVID-19. Measured with immunoSEQ multiplex PCR; TCRdb has only the in-frame clones, and not every one. The sample shows about 250,000 clones, 80% to 85% of them seen only once. Sample: peripheral blood. These receptors were obtained from a man aged 50 to 60 with active or convalescent COVID-19. The CDR3 runs from the conserved cysteine through the conserved F or W. A D gene is named only where the DNA matches it firmly. Only part of the rows carry a size: once, few, many, or a class if the clone is expanded.

clone_size: -
v_call: TRBV3-1/TRBV3-2
d_call: -
j_call: TRBJ1-3
cdr3_nt: TGTGCCAGCAGCCAAGACCAGGGCCTCTCTGGAAACACCATATATTTT
cdr3_aa: CASSQDQGLSGNTIYF

clone_size: -
v_call: TRBV7-2
d_call: TRBD2
j_call: TRBJ2-1
cdr3_nt: TGTGCCAGCAGCTTAGCGCCCGGGGGGGCCTACAATGAGCAGTTCTTC
cdr3_aa: CASSLAPGGAYNEQFF

clone_size: -
v_call: TRBV28
d_call: TRBD1
j_call: TRBJ1-1
cdr3_nt: TGTGCCAGCAGACTCACCGGGACAGGGTGGATCACTGAAGCTTTCTTT
cdr3_aa: CASRLTGTGWITEAFF

clone_size: -
v_call: TRBV7-2
d_call: -
j_call: TRBJ1-2
cdr3_nt: TGTGCCAGCAGCTTAGCGCTACGGGGTGGGGGCTACACCTTC
cdr3_aa: CASSLALRGGGYTF

clone_size: -
v_call: TRBV19
d_call: TRBD1
j_call: TRBJ1-6
cdr3_nt: TGTGCCAGTAGAGGACAGGGAGGTTCCTCCTATAATTCACCCCTCCACTTT
cdr3_aa: CASRGQGGSSYNSPLHF

clone_size: few
v_call: TRBV5-5
d_call: TRBD1
j_call: TRBJ1-2
cdr3_nt: TGTGCCAGCAGCTTTGAAGACAGGGCGAGCTACACCTTC
cdr3_aa: CASSFEDRASYTF

clone_size: -
v_call: TRBV3-1/TRBV3-2
d_call: -
j_call: TRBJ1-2
cdr3_nt: TGTGCCAGCAGCCAAGATATGACAGGCTACTATGGCTACACCTTC
cdr3_aa: CASSQDMTGYYGYTF

clone_size: few
v_call: TRBV5-1
d_call: -
j_call: TRBJ1-2
cdr3_nt: TGCGCCAGCAGCCCACCGGACACTCATGGCTACACCTTC
cdr3_aa: CASSPPDTHGYTF

clone_size: -
v_call: TRBV4-1
d_call: TRBD2
j_call: TRBJ2-7
cdr3_nt: TGCGCCAGCAGCCAAGCTCAGACTGGACTAGCGGGGTACGAGCAGTACTTC
cdr3_aa: CASSQAQTGLAGYEQYF

clone_size: -
v_call: TRBV5-6
d_call: TRBD2
j_call: TRBJ2-3
cdr3_nt: TGTGCCAGCAGCTTCCCGGGGGGGGCCGAGGATACGCAGTATTTT
cdr3_aa: CASSFPGGAEDTQYF

clone_size: -
v_call: TRBV7-9
d_call: TRBD1
j_call: TRBJ1-2
cdr3_nt: TGTGCCAGCAGCTTAGGTCCGGCCGACAGGGACTATGGCTACACCTTC
cdr3_aa: CASSLGPADRDYGYTF

clone_size: once
v_call: TRBV3-1/TRBV3-2
d_call: -
j_call: TRBJ2-1
cdr3_nt: TGTGCCAGCAGCCAAGGCACTACTTGGGGCACCCCGTTCTTC
cdr3_aa: CASSQGTTWGTPFF

clone_size: -
v_call: TRBV4-1
d_call: -
j_call: TRBJ1-1
cdr3_nt: TGCGCCAGCAGCCAAGAAGGGGCCCAAATGAACACTGAAGCTCTCTTT
cdr3_aa: CASSQEGAQMNTEALF

clone_size: -
v_call: TRBV9
d_call: -
j_call: TRBJ2-5
cdr3_nt: TGTGCCAGCAGCCCCGGACATAAAGAGACCCAGTACTTC
cdr3_aa: CASSPGHKETQYF

clone_size: -
v_call: TRBV27
d_call: -
j_call: TRBJ2-7
cdr3_nt: TGTGCCAGCAGTTTAGCGGGGGCCTCCTACGAGCAGTACTTC
cdr3_aa: CASSLAGASYEQYF

clone_size: -
v_call: TRBV30
d_call: TRBD1
j_call: TRBJ2-7
cdr3_nt: TGTGCCTGGAGTGGGACAGGGGGGCCCTACGAGCAGTACTTC
cdr3_aa: CAWSGTGGPYEQYF

clone_size: -
v_call: TRBV29-1
d_call: TRBD2
j_call: TRBJ2-3
cdr3_nt: TGCAGCGCACCCTTAGCGGGGGGACCAGATACGCAGTATTTT
cdr3_aa: CSAPLAGGPDTQYF

clone_size: -
v_call: TRBV6-5
d_call: -
j_call: TRBJ2-5
cdr3_nt: TGTGCCAGCGCCCCCGGTAGGGGAGAGACCCAGTACTTC
cdr3_aa: CASAPGRGETQYF

clone_size: -
v_call: TRBV7-6
d_call: TRBD2
j_call: TRBJ2-3
cdr3_nt: TGTGCCAGCAGCTTATTGACTAGCGGGGGGGCGGATACGCAGTATTTT
cdr3_aa: CASSLLTSGGADTQYF

clone_size: -
v_call: TRBV4-1
d_call: -
j_call: TRBJ1-2
cdr3_nt: TGCGCCAGCAGCCACGCGGACGGGGTTAACTATGGCTACACCTTC
cdr3_aa: CASSHADGVNYGYTF

clone_size: -
v_call: TRBV27
d_call: TRBD1
j_call: TRBJ1-5
cdr3_nt: TGTGCCAGCAGTGAAGGGACAGGGGGCAGCAATCAGCCCCAGCATTTT
cdr3_aa: CASSEGTGGSNQPQHF

clone_size: -
v_call: TRBV27
d_call: TRBD1
j_call: TRBJ2-1
cdr3_nt: TGTGCCAGCAGCCCCAGAGGGACAGGGACCTACAATGAGCAGTTCTTC
cdr3_aa: CASSPRGTGTYNEQFF

clone_size: -
v_call: TRBV14
d_call: -
j_call: TRBJ2-1
cdr3_nt: TGTGCCAGCAGCCCTCAAGCGAGGGGGTTTCAAGGGTACAATGAGCAGTTCTTC
cdr3_aa: CASSPQARGFQGYNEQFF

clone_size: few
v_call: TRBV6-5
d_call: -
j_call: TRBJ2-1
cdr3_nt: TGTGCCAGCGGAGGCAACGGAGATAATGAGCAGTTCTTC
cdr3_aa: CASGGNGDNEQFF

clone_size: -
v_call: TRBV2
d_call: -
j_call: TRBJ1-3
cdr3_nt: TGTGCCAGCAGTGAAGGAGACAAAATCTCTGGAAACACCATATATTTT
cdr3_aa: CASSEGDKISGNTIYF

clone_size: -
v_call: TRBV5-6
d_call: TRBD1
j_call: TRBJ1-2
cdr3_nt: TGTGCCAGCAGCTGGCGTTCGGACAGGGTATCCTATGGCTACACCTTC
cdr3_aa: CASSWRSDRVSYGYTF

clone_size: -
v_call: TRBV7-8
d_call: TRBD1
j_call: TRBJ1-1
cdr3_nt: TGTGCCAGCAGCCAGGACAGGGACACTGAAGCTTTCTTT
cdr3_aa: CASSQDRDTEAFF

clone_size: -
v_call: TRBV6-5
d_call: TRBD1
j_call: TRBJ2-7
cdr3_nt: TGTGCCAGCAGAAAGGGACAGGGAACCTACGAGCAGTACTTC
cdr3_aa: CASRKGQGTYEQYF

clone_size: few
v_call: TRBV30
d_call: -
j_call: TRBJ1-2
cdr3_nt: TGTGCCTGGACAGAGGAATATGGCTACACCTTC
cdr3_aa: CAWTEEYGYTF

clone_size: -
v_call: TRBV5-1
d_call: TRBD1
j_call: TRBJ2-1
cdr3_nt: TGCGCCAGCAGCTTGACAGGGGTGAGGAGCAATGAGCAGTTCTTC
cdr3_aa: CASSLTGVRSNEQFF

clone_size: -
v_call: TRBV10-3
d_call: TRBD2
j_call: TRBJ2-5
cdr3_nt: TGTGCCATCAGCGTCGGGGGGAGCGGGGGCCAAGAGACCCAGTACTTC
cdr3_aa: CAISVGGSGGQETQYF

clone_size: -
v_call: TRBV7-9
d_call: TRBD1
j_call: TRBJ1-5
cdr3_nt: TGTGCCAGCAGCGGGACAGTTGGCGGGCCCCAGCATTTT
cdr3_aa: CASSGTVGGPQHF

clone_size: -
v_call: TRBV21-1
d_call: -
j_call: TRBJ2-3
cdr3_nt: TGTGCCAGCAGCAAAGCGCCCACCGGGTCCCGCTGGGTTGATACGCAGTATTTT
cdr3_aa: CASSKAPTGSRWVDTQYF

clone_size: few
v_call: TRBV29-1
d_call: -
j_call: TRBJ2-1
cdr3_nt: TGCAGCGCAGCACAGGGTGGTTCCCACAATGAGCAGTTCTTC
cdr3_aa: CSAAQGGSHNEQFF

clone_size: once
v_call: TRBV19
d_call: TRBD1
j_call: TRBJ1-2
cdr3_nt: TGTGCCACGGCGGGGACAGGCATCTATGGCTATACCTTC
cdr3_aa: CATAGTGIYGYTF

clone_size: -
v_call: TRBV30
d_call: -
j_call: TRBJ1-4
cdr3_nt: TGTGCCTGGAGTATGGGGGCCAATATTAATGAAAAACTGTTTTTT
cdr3_aa: CAWSMGANINEKLFF

clone_size: -
v_call: TRBV20-1
d_call: TRBD2
j_call: TRBJ2-7
cdr3_nt: TGCAGTGCTAGTCTAAGCGGGGGGGCCGGAAGCGAGCAGTACTTC
cdr3_aa: CSASLSGGAGSEQYF

clone_size: -
v_call: TRBV28
d_call: -
j_call: TRBJ1-1
cdr3_nt: TGTGCCAGCAGGCTCCAGGGTGGAACTGAAGCTTTCTTT
cdr3_aa: CASRLQGGTEAFF

clone_size: few
v_call: TRBV27
d_call: -
j_call: TRBJ2-7
cdr3_nt: TGTGCCAGCGCTAGGGGGGGAGTTTTCCGGCCCTACGAGCAGTACTTC
cdr3_aa: CASARGGVFRPYEQYF

clone_size: -
v_call: TRBV19
d_call: -
j_call: TRBJ2-1
cdr3_nt: TGTGCCAGTAGTCTCGGTGGTGAGCAGTTCTTC
cdr3_aa: CASSLGGEQFF

clone_size: few
v_call: TRBV7-2
d_call: -
j_call: TRBJ2-1
cdr3_nt: TGTGCCAGCAGGGGAACTTTGGGGGGTCTTTACAATGAGCAGTTCTTC
cdr3_aa: CASRGTLGGLYNEQFF

clone_size: -
v_call: TRBV15
d_call: -
j_call: TRBJ1-5
cdr3_nt: TGTGCCACCAGCAGAGATAGAGGCAGAGAACAGCCCCAGCATTTT
cdr3_aa: CATSRDRGREQPQHF

clone_size: -
v_call: TRBV9
d_call: -
j_call: TRBJ1-3
cdr3_nt: TGTGCCAGCAGCGTTGAGGACAGTTCCTCTGGAAACACCATATATTTT
cdr3_aa: CASSVEDSSSGNTIYF

clone_size: -
v_call: TRBV7-8
d_call: -
j_call: TRBJ2-7
cdr3_nt: TGTGCCAGCAGCTTCGTTACGAGCTCCTACGAGCAGTACTTC
cdr3_aa: CASSFVTSSYEQYF

clone_size: -
v_call: TRBV7-8
d_call: TRBD2
j_call: TRBJ2-7
cdr3_nt: TGTGCCAGCAGCCCCCCGGGGGGGTGGGACGAGCAGTACTTC
cdr3_aa: CASSPPGGWDEQYF

clone_size: few
v_call: TRBV24-1
d_call: -
j_call: TRBJ2-2
cdr3_nt: TGTGCCACCAGTGATGGACTCCGTCCCGGGGAGCTGTTTTTT
cdr3_aa: CATSDGLRPGELFF

clone_size: once
v_call: TRBV3-1/TRBV3-2
d_call: -
j_call: TRBJ2-3
cdr3_nt: TGTGCCAGCAGCCAAGGTCGGACAAGAACAGATACGCAGTATTTT
cdr3_aa: CASSQGRTRTDTQYF

clone_size: -
v_call: TRBV13
d_call: TRBD2
j_call: TRBJ2-1
cdr3_nt: TGTGCCAGCAGCTTACTAGCGGGGGGATACAATGAGCAGTTCTTC
cdr3_aa: CASSLLAGGYNEQFF

clone_size: once
v_call: TRBV7-2
d_call: -
j_call: TRBJ1-4
cdr3_nt: TGTGCCAGCAGCCCGGGCGGGACCCGGGGAGAAAAACTGTTTTTT
cdr3_aa: CASSPGGTRGEKLFF

clone_size: -
v_call: TRBV5-1
d_call: TRBD2
j_call: TRBJ2-3
cdr3_nt: TGCGCCAGCAGCTTGGGCGGGACTAGGGGCACAGATACGCAGTATTTT
cdr3_aa: CASSLGGTRGTDTQYF

clone_size: -
v_call: TRBV24-1
d_call: -
j_call: TRBJ2-3
cdr3_nt: TGTGCCACCAGTGGTACAGGGGAGGCGTTGAATACGCAGTATTTT
cdr3_aa: CATSGTGEALNTQYF

clone_size: once
v_call: TRBV19
d_call: TRBD1
j_call: TRBJ1-3
cdr3_nt: TGTGCCAGTAGTCGGACAGGGGGCGTCGGAAACACCATATATTTT
cdr3_aa: CASSRTGGVGNTIYF

clone_size: -
v_call: TRBV5-1
d_call: TRBD2
j_call: TRBJ2-3
cdr3_nt: TGCGCCAGCGGGGAGACCGGGAGGGTCCCAGATACGCAGTATTTT
cdr3_aa: CASGETGRVPDTQYF

clone_size: -
v_call: TRBV19
d_call: -
j_call: TRBJ2-3
cdr3_nt: TGTGCCACTCGACAGGATAGCACAGATACGCAGTATTTT
cdr3_aa: CATRQDSTDTQYF

clone_size: -
v_call: TRBV5-1
d_call: -
j_call: TRBJ2-2
cdr3_nt: TGCGCCAGCAGCTTTGCGGGGGCCCGATACGGGGAGCTGTTTTTT
cdr3_aa: CASSFAGARYGELFF